A single sample is the source of the 23 T cell receptor beta chains below, sequenced in a study of tumor-infiltrating lymphocytes in primary liver carcinoma (dated by TCRdb to the late 2010s). RNA from unsorted whole blood was extracted with TRIzol reagent, and germline DNA was obtained with the DNeasy Blood & Tissue kit. TCRdb shows the sequencer as Illumina HiSeq 2500. TCRbeta-specific cDNA was reverse-transcribed from approximately 500 ng total RNA using a constant-region primer and ProtoScript II reverse transcriptase. Construction of the TCRbeta libraries relied on three nested rounds of multiplex PCR, following a slightly modified ARM-PCR procedure. The first two PCR rounds used multiplex TRBV1-TRBV30 forward primers with a Cbeta reverse primer, each for 10 cycles. The public reads were run again by TCRdb, first through fastp at Q25 and then through MiXCR, and only productive beta chains were kept. Here each entry gathers all rows of one CDR3 protein and keeps the most common genes and DNA. Here the sample has 320,000 or so distinct CDR3 sequences; 65% occur a single time. Of the sample, roughly 9% falls within the top ten clones.

Sample: peripheral blood. These receptors all stem from a man aged 40-49 years with primary liver carcinoma and hepatitis B virus infection.

This clonotype has a count of ten or more. The chain carries TRBV11-1 and TRBJ2-5; maybe TRBD2 (6 bases). The germline gives CDR1 SGHAT, CDR2 FQDESV (reference sequence). The V end lost 7 bases, the J end lost 4 bases, and 7 bases lay between the germline ends. The CDR3 consists of 11 residues. The CDR3 bases are TGTGCCAGCACCGGGGGAGAGACCCAGTACTTC. Its protein is CASTGGETQYF.

In regard to this clonotype: It is likely a read error, because the conserved phenylalanine at the end of the CDR3 is missing. The chain is built from TRBV11-2 and TRBJ2-6; tentative D call: TRBD1 (5 bases). CDR1 is SGHAT, CDR2 FQNNGV, per germline. This CDR3 has 15 residues. The CDR3 protein is CASSPQEHGVNVLTL. In DNA, the CDR3 is TGTGCCAGCAGCCCACAGGAGCATGGGGTCAACGTCCTGACTCTC.

This clonotype was observed at least ten times. CDR3: CASSEGQGRGNEQFF. The CDR3, as DNA: TGCGCCAGCAGTGAAGGACAGGGACGCGGCAATGAGCAGTTCTTC. The V call is TRBV10-1, the J call TRBJ2-1, with 8 positions matching TRBD1. This CDR3 has 15 residues. CDR1 is WNHNN and CDR2 is SYGVQD in the germline V gene (reference sequence). V trimming: 3 bases; J trimming: 6 bases; junction bases outside the gene matches: 7.

V is TRBV28 and J is TRBJ2-1; the D gene is possibly TRBD2 (5 bases). V was trimmed by 7 bases and J by 6 bases, leaving 19 bases between them. CDR3 length equals 15 residues. The V gene's germline CDR1 is MDHEN and CDR2 SYDVKM. The CDR3 reads CASTPPRAGGNEQFF. CDR3 coding DNA: TGTGCCAGCACCCCACCCCGGGCGGGTGGCAATGAGCAGTTCTTC.

Comments on this clonotype: Since a much larger clone is just one base distant, this may be a read error. The V gene is TRBV14, the J gene TRBJ2-1; 8 nucleotides align to TRBD2. Looked up from germline, CDR1 is SGHDN and CDR2 is FVKESK. CDR3 length: 16 amino acids. The trim removed 8 bases at V and 12 bases at J, leaving 21 bases unmatched. Written as DNA, the CDR3 is TGTGCCAGCTCAGCTGGATACAGCGGGAGAAGCGATGGGCAGTTCTTC. This encodes CASSAGYSGRSDGQFF.

The chain employs TRBV5-8 and TRBJ1-3, with 8 positions matching TRBD1. This CDR3 has 16 amino acids. The V and J ends lost 0 bases and 2 bases, in that order; junction bases with no gene match: 4. Germline CDR1 reads SGHTS; CDR2 reads YDEGEE. The CDR3 loop is CASSLGQGAPGNTIYF. For the CDR3, the DNA is TGTGCCAGCAGCTTGGGCCAGGGGGCGCCTGGAAACACCATATATTTT. The complete variable domain, with remaining parts taken from reference TRBV5-8 and TRBJ1-3, reads EAGVTQSPTHLIKTRGQQATLRCSPISGHTSVYWYQQALGLGLQFLLWYDEGEERNRGNFPPRFSGRQFPNYSSELNVNALELEDSALYLCASSLGQGAPGNTIYFGEGSWLTVV.

This clonotype was observed at least ten times. This chain links TRBV6-5 with TRBJ2-7; 8 bases are shared with TRBD1. The V and J ends lost 6 bases and 5 bases, in that order; junction bases with no gene match: 6. Germline values: CDR1 MNHEY, CDR2 SVGAGI. CDR3 length: 13 amino acids. CDR3 residues: CASSGQGYNEQYF. Written as DNA, the CDR3 is TGTGCCAGCAGCGGACAGGGCTACAACGAGCAGTACTTC.

Note on this clonotype: Possible read error: a much larger clone is one base away. The rearrangement joins TRBV4-2 to TRBJ1-5; D perhaps matches TRBD1 (5 bases). Per germline, CDR1 LGHNA and CDR2 YNFKEQ. This CDR3 spans 18 amino acids. The DNA for the CDR3 is TGTGGCAGCAGCCAAGATAGGGCAGGGAAGGCGTTGAGTCAGCCCCAGCATTTT. As protein: CGSSQDRAGKALSQPQHF.

Points on this clonotype: With a much larger clone just one base away, this may be a read error. The rearrangement joins TRBV5-4 to TRBJ1-5, with D perhaps TRBD1 (5 bases). There are 14 residues in the CDR3. Germline-derived CDR1 and CDR2 are SGHNT and YYREEE (reference sequence). Trimming left V 1 base short and J 1 base short, with 6 bases between. The CDR3 here is CASSLPGSNQPQHF. The CDR3 DNA reads TGTGCCAGCAGCTTGCCAGGGAGCAATCAGCCCCAGCATTTT.

This chain links TRBV30 with TRBJ2-7; D is perhaps TRBD2 (6 bases). The V gene's germline CDR1 is GTSNPN and CDR2 SVGIG (reference sequence). The CDR3 covers 12 residues. Trimming removed 4 bases at V and 2 bases at J, with 9 bases between. The CDR3 DNA sequence: TGTGCCTGGAATTCGGGAGCCTACGAGCAGTACTTC. It is translated as CAWNSGAYEQYF.

This clonotype was seen repeatedly, ten times or more. The chain combines TRBV12-3 or TRBV12-4 with TRBJ2-1, with D possibly TRBD2 on 6 matching bases. This CDR3 contains 14 residues. Deletions cut 7 bases from V and 10 bases from J, with 20 bases between. CDR3 nucleotide sequence: TGTGCCAGCATCCGGGACTTGTCCCAATGGGAGCAGTTCTTC. It is translated as CASIRDLSQWEQFF.

This rearrangement joins TRBV28 to TRBJ2-5; 7 nucleotides align to TRBD1. The V gene end was trimmed by 8 bases and the J gene end by 7 bases; junction bases not matched to a gene: 13. There are 14 residues in the CDR3. Germline values: CDR1 MDHEN, CDR2 SYDVKM. The CDR3 is CASPPPGQSGTQYF. CDR3 in DNA: TGTGCCAGCCCCCCACCGGGACAGTCGGGGACCCAGTACTTC.

Turning to this clonotype: This is likely a read error, given that the CDR3 carries no conserved phenylalanine or tryptophan at its end. This chain links TRBV29-1 with TRBJ2-5, with D possibly called TRBD1 or TRBD2 (5 bases each). This CDR3 contains 13 residues. The V gene lost 7 bases and the J gene lost 5 bases, with 17 bases spanning the gap. Looked up from germline, CDR1 is SQVTM and CDR2 is ANQGSEA. CDR3 protein: CSAPRDLRETQYC. In DNA form, the CDR3 reads TGCAGCGCCCCAAGGGACCTCCGGGAGACCCAGTACTGC.

About this clonotype itself: This CDR3 fails to terminate in the conserved phenylalanine or tryptophan, so it likely reflects a read error. The chain links TRBV11-2 to TRBJ2-7; D uncertain. The CDR3 sequence is 14 residues long. CDR1 is SGHAT, CDR2 FQNNGV, per germline. The CDR3 sequence is CTSSLGAERLEQYL. The CDR3 nucleotides are TGTACCAGCTCCCTGGGTGCGGAACGCCTCGAGCAGTACTTA.

As for this clonotype: The germline gene is not matched at one end of the junction; a read error may be the cause. J is TRBJ2-2 and V is TRBV11-1; 7 positions agree with TRBD2. Germline CDR1 reads SGHAT; CDR2 reads FQDESV (reference sequence). This CDR3 has 16 residues. CDR3 sequence (DNA): TGTGCCAGCAGTTTAGAGGGAGGGCCGAACACCGGGGAGCTGTTTTTT. Amino acid sequence: CASSLEGGPNTGELFF.

Points on this clonotype: Since a much larger clone is just one base distant, this may be a read error. The chain uses TRBV5-6 and TRBJ2-4; possibly TRBD1 or TRBD2 for D (7 bases each). This CDR3 comprises 15 residues. From germline, CDR1 is SGHDT and CDR2 YYEEEE. The CDR3 region has the DNA TGTACCAGCAGCTTGCAGGGGGGGTCCAAAAACATTCAGTACTTC. Translating it yields CTSSLQGGSKNIQYF.

In the case of this clonotype: One end of the junction is discordant with germline, which a read error may explain. The chain is built from TRBV11-2 and TRBJ2-1; D unclear. Germline V gene data show CDR1 as SGHAT and CDR2 as FQNNGV. The CDR3 is 13 amino acids. The CDR3, as DNA: TGTGCCAGCAGCACCCTAGTATACAACGAGCAGTTCTTT. This gives the protein CASSTLVYNEQFF.

The rearrangement links TRBV11-1 to TRBJ2-5, with D unclear. Trimming removed 6 bases at V and 5 bases at J, with 13 bases between. The V gene's germline CDR1 is SGHAT and CDR2 FQDESV (reference sequence). CDR3 size: 13 residues. The CDR3 protein is CASSRTSAETQYF. The CDR3 DNA sequence: TGTGCCAGCAGTCGGACCTCGGCGGAGACCCAGTACTTC.

This chain links TRBV6-1 with TRBJ1-2; D unclear. CDR3 length: 15 amino acids. Germline CDR1 reads MNHNS; CDR2 reads SASEGT. V was trimmed by 4 bases and J by 4 bases, leaving 16 bases between them. The CDR3 sequence: CASSVERQEGYGYTF. The CDR3 nucleotides read TGTGCCAGCAGTGTAGAGAGGCAGGAGGGCTATGGCTACACCTTC.

Remarks on this clonotype: One base away lies a much larger clone, so this may be a sequencing read error. The chain employs TRBV6-5 and TRBJ1-1, with D unclear. Trimming shortened V by 7 bases and J by 1 base, and 13 bases separated the two germline ends. The CDR3 loop spans 14 amino acids. Germline lookup yields CDR1 MNHEY and CDR2 SVGAGI. This CDR3 is CASKEMAGNTEAFF. In DNA form, the CDR3 reads TGTGCCAGCAAAGAGATGGCCGGGAACACTGAAGCTTTCTTT.

The chain combines TRBV12-3 or TRBV12-4 with TRBJ2-1; D is ambiguous. V gave up 6 bases and J gave up 6 bases, with 15 bases separating them. The CDR3 length is 14 residues. The CDR3 DNA sequence: TGTGCCAGCAGACCCAGTTATTCCCGCAATGAGCAGTTCTTC. Translated, it gives CASRPSYSRNEQFF.

This clonotype was seen a handful of times. V gene TRBV5-4 combines with J gene TRBJ2-5; possible D gene TRBD2, 5 bases. The ends were cut back, 1 base at V and 0 bases at J, with 10 bases in the middle. The CDR3 has 15 amino acids. CDR1 is SGHNT, CDR2 YYREEE, per germline (reference sequence). CDR3 loop: CASSLTPGNQETQYF. For the CDR3, the DNA is TGTGCCAGCAGCTTGACCCCGGGAAACCAAGAGACCCAGTACTTC.

The V call is TRBV5-6, the J call TRBJ2-7, with D uncertain. The CDR3 extends over 15 amino acids. CDR1 is SGHDT and CDR2 is YYEEEE in the germline V gene. V was pared by 4 bases and J by 3 bases, with 17 bases between. This CDR3 is CASSRKESRLYEQYF. CDR3 in DNA: TGTGCCAGCAGCCGCAAAGAGTCGAGACTCTACGAGCAGTACTTC.